These T cell receptor beta chains were read from a single sample in a study of blood T cell repertoires in COVID-19. The table came from immunoSEQ multiplex PCR; TCRdb's copy has only in-frame clones and leaves some out. This repertoire shows 200,000 to 250,000 clones, 70% to 85% found once; its top ten account for roughly 7.8%. Sample: peripheral blood. The receptor source for this set is an elderly woman with COVID-19, enrolled during active disease. Each CDR3 is given with its conserved first and last residue. The order of the fields is CDR3 protein, CDR3 DNA, clone size, J gene, V gene, CDR3 length, D gene. A D gene is named only where the DNA matches it firmly. Size values are once, few and many counts, or a class for expanded clones, and some rows have none.

CDR3: CASSRQGARTEAFF; DNA: TGTGCCAGCAGCCGTCAGGGGGCGCGCACTGAAGCTTTCTTT; size: NA; J: TRBJ1-1; V: TRBV6-5; length: 14; D: TRBD1
CDR3: CASRHTGGRYNEQFF; DNA: TGTGCCAGCAGACATACAGGGGGACGCTACAATGAGCAGTTCTTC; size: NA; J: TRBJ2-1; V: TRBV3-1/TRBV3-2; length: 15; D: TRBD1
CDR3: CASSLAFSGRGKWGTDTQYF; DNA: TGTGCCAGCAGCTTAGCATTCTCGGGGCGGGGGAAGTGGGGCACAGATACGCAGTATTTT; size: NA; J: TRBJ2-3; V: TRBV7-2; length: 20; D: TRBD2
CDR3: CASKDSSYNEQFF; DNA: TGTGCCAGCAAGGACTCCTCCTACAATGAGCAGTTCTTC; size: NA; J: TRBJ2-1; V: TRBV6-1; length: 13; D: NA
CDR3: CASSLGTRGETQYF; DNA: TGTGCCAGCAGCCTCGGGACGCGGGGAGAGACCCAGTACTTC; size: once; J: TRBJ2-5; V: TRBV7-8; length: 14; D: NA
CDR3: CASSPEGVGSNQPQHF; DNA: TGCGCCAGCAGCCCCGAGGGGGTAGGGAGCAATCAGCCCCAGCATTTT; size: NA; J: TRBJ1-5; V: TRBV4-1; length: 16; D: NA
CDR3: CASSLAQSTDTQYF; DNA: TGTGCCAGCAGCTTGGCCCAGAGCACAGATACGCAGTATTTT; size: NA; J: TRBJ2-3; V: TRBV5-6; length: 14; D: NA
CDR3: CASSPRSGEEKLFF; DNA: TGTGCCAGCAGCCCTCGTTCAGGGGAGGAAAAACTGTTTTTT; size: once; J: TRBJ1-4; V: TRBV9; length: 14; D: NA
CDR3: CASSQDWGGAAYEQYF; DNA: TGTGCCAGCAGCCAAGATTGGGGCGGGGCTGCCTACGAGCAGTACTTC; size: NA; J: TRBJ2-7; V: TRBV4-2; length: 16; D: NA
CDR3: CAVQGGNTGELFF; DNA: TGTGCCGTTCAGGGGGGGAACACCGGGGAGCTGTTTTTT; size: NA; J: TRBJ2-2; V: TRBV28; length: 13; D: NA
CDR3: CASRVAGGPDGEAFF; DNA: TGTGCCAGTAGAGTGGCAGGGGGCCCGGATGGTGAAGCTTTCTTT; size: few; J: TRBJ1-1; V: TRBV19; length: 15; D: TRBD1
CDR3: CASSQEEGSNIQYF; DNA: TGTGCCAGCAGCCAAGAGGAGGGCTCCAACATTCAGTACTTC; size: once; J: TRBJ2-4; V: TRBV3-1/TRBV3-2; length: 14; D: NA
CDR3: CASSVDPTGDYNEQFF; DNA: TGCGCCAGCAGTGTAGATCCCACAGGGGACTACAATGAGCAGTTCTTC; size: NA; J: TRBJ2-1; V: TRBV10-1; length: 16; D: TRBD1
CDR3: CASSESEAGGSNGYTF; DNA: TGCGCCAGCAGTGAGTCGGAGGCAGGGGGATCGAATGGCTACACCTTC; size: NA; J: TRBJ1-2; V: TRBV10-1; length: 16; D: TRBD1
CDR3: CASSKEGGQPKGIRGYTF; DNA: TGTGCCAGCAGCAAAGAAGGGGGCCAACCAAAAGGTATTCGTGGCTACACCTTC; size: NA; J: TRBJ1-2; V: TRBV21-1; length: 18; D: NA
CDR3: CASSKTRNQPQHF; DNA: TGTGCCAGCAGCAAGACTCGCAATCAGCCCCAGCATTTT; size: NA; J: TRBJ1-5; V: TRBV28; length: 13; D: NA
CDR3: CSASRRAGYEQYF; DNA: TGCAGTGCCAGTCGCCGCGCGGGCTACGAGCAGTACTTC; size: NA; J: TRBJ2-7; V: TRBV20-1; length: 13; D: NA
CDR3: CATSEGGMQPQHF; DNA: TGTGCCACCAGTGAAGGAGGGATGCAGCCCCAGCATTTT; size: NA; J: TRBJ1-5; V: TRBV24-1; length: 13; D: NA
CDR3: CATSDTAGTADTQYF; DNA: TGTGCCACCAGTGATACAGCCGGGACAGCAGATACGCAGTATTTT; size: NA; J: TRBJ2-3; V: TRBV24-1; length: 15; D: TRBD1
CDR3: CASSPRLGGLETQYF; DNA: TGTGCCAGCAGCCCCCGGTTGGGGGGACTGGAGACCCAGTACTTC; size: NA; J: TRBJ2-5; V: TRBV27; length: 15; D: NA
CDR3: CASTTPARVNTEAFF; DNA: TGTGCCAGCACCACCCCGGCCAGGGTTAACACTGAAGCTTTCTTT; size: NA; J: TRBJ1-1; V: TRBV28; length: 15; D: NA
CDR3: CASRVSGGRYEQFF; DNA: TGTGCCAGCAGGGTTAGCGGGGGGCGGTATGAGCAGTTCTTC; size: NA; J: TRBJ2-1; V: TRBV3-1/TRBV3-2; length: 14; D: TRBD2
CDR3: CAISVGGVGGDTQYF; DNA: TGTGCCATCAGTGTAGGGGGGGTCGGTGGAGATACGCAGTATTTT; size: NA; J: TRBJ2-3; V: TRBV10-3; length: 15; D: NA
CDR3: CASSFSPGTGGSYGYTF; DNA: TGCGCCAGCAGCTTCTCTCCCGGGACAGGGGGTTCCTATGGCTACACCTTC; size: NA; J: TRBJ1-2; V: TRBV5-1; length: 17; D: TRBD1
CDR3: CASSIQAGADEQFF; DNA: TGTGCCAGTAGTATACAGGCGGGGGCCGATGAGCAGTTCTTC; size: NA; J: TRBJ2-1; V: TRBV19; length: 14; D: NA
CDR3: CASSWPDRGGYTF; DNA: TGTGCCAGCAGCTGGCCGGACAGGGGTGGCTACACCTTC; size: NA; J: TRBJ1-2; V: TRBV5-4; length: 13; D: TRBD1
CDR3: CASSRGDSLPYEQYF; DNA: TGCGCCAGCAGCCGCGGGGATAGCTTGCCCTACGAGCAGTACTTC; size: NA; J: TRBJ2-7; V: TRBV5-1; length: 15; D: NA
CDR3: CASSQGALAGYEQFF; DNA: TGTGCCAGCAGCCAAGGGGCGCTAGCGGGATATGAGCAGTTCTTC; size: once; J: TRBJ2-1; V: TRBV3-1/TRBV3-2; length: 15; D: TRBD2
CDR3: CASSLRPNEQFF; DNA: TGTGCCAGCAGTTTGCGGCCGAATGAGCAGTTCTTC; size: NA; J: TRBJ2-1; V: TRBV12-3/TRBV12-4; length: 12; D: NA
CDR3: CASRDSQFYSGNTIYF; DNA: TGTGCCAGCAGAGACTCGCAGTTTTACTCTGGAAACACCATATATTTT; size: NA; J: TRBJ1-3; V: TRBV2; length: 16; D: NA
CDR3: CASSPGLAYGTQYF; DNA: TGTGCCAGCAGCCCGGGACTAGCTTATGGGACCCAGTACTTC; size: few; J: TRBJ2-5; V: TRBV5-4; length: 14; D: TRBD2
CDR3: CASSLSWGGQGYNEQFF; DNA: TGTGCCAGCAGCTTGTCTTGGGGGGGACAGGGGTACAATGAGCAGTTCTTC; size: once; J: TRBJ2-1; V: TRBV5-6; length: 17; D: TRBD1
CDR3: CASSKASLHEQYF; DNA: TGTGCCAGTAGTAAGGCTAGCTTGCACGAGCAGTACTTC; size: NA; J: TRBJ2-7; V: TRBV19; length: 13; D: NA
CDR3: CASSFKQSTNYGYTF; DNA: TGTGCCAGCAGTTTCAAACAGAGTACTAACTATGGCTACACCTTC; size: NA; J: TRBJ1-2; V: TRBV6-6; length: 15; D: NA
CDR3: CATSDLAGQGVHGYTF; DNA: TGTGCCACCAGTGATTTGGCCGGACAGGGGGTCCATGGCTACACCTTC; size: NA; J: TRBJ1-2; V: TRBV24-1; length: 16; D: TRBD1
CDR3: CASSVDSSYEQYF; DNA: TGTGCCAGCAGCGTAGACAGTTCCTACGAGCAGTACTTC; size: few; J: TRBJ2-7; V: TRBV9; length: 13; D: NA
CDR3: CASSSIMNTEAFF; DNA: TGTGCCAGCAGTTCTATCATGAACACTGAAGCTTTCTTT; size: NA; J: TRBJ1-1; V: TRBV28; length: 13; D: NA
CDR3: CASSQDPSTGYYGYTF; DNA: TGTGCCAGCAGCCAAGATCCCAGCACGGGTTACTATGGCTACACCTTC; size: few; J: TRBJ1-2; V: TRBV4-2; length: 16; D: NA
CDR3: CASSSLAGGSSKPHEQYF; DNA: TGTGCCAGCAGCTCCCTAGCGGGAGGATCTTCGAAACCCCACGAGCAGTACTTC; size: NA; J: TRBJ2-7; V: TRBV5-4; length: 18; D: TRBD2